The rows below give T cell receptor beta chains drawn from one sample of a study of cytomegalovirus exposure and HLA in healthy donors. The protocol was immunoSEQ multiplex PCR, while the TCRdb copy is restricted to in-frame clones and leaves out a portion. The sample lists about 77,000 clones, around three quarters occurring once. What was sequenced was PBMCs. These receptors were collected from a man aged 40-49 years in good health and CMV-seronegative. CDR3s include the opening cysteine and the closing phenylalanine or tryptophan. Fields, in order: J gene, V gene, D gene, clone size, CDR3 protein, CDR3 DNA. The D gene is left open where the match is weak. The size entry is marked missing in some rows and otherwise reads once, few, many or a size class.

>TRBJ1-3|TRBV29-1|-|-
CSVDTAGNTIYF
TGCAGCGTTGATACAGCTGGAAACACCATATATTTT
>TRBJ1-2|TRBV30|-|-
CAWTMLPVNYGYTF
TGTGCCTGGACTATGTTACCGGTAAACTATGGCTACACCTTC
>TRBJ2-7|TRBV19|-|-
CASSSQRAVDHEQYF
TGTGCCAGTAGTTCCCAGAGGGCCGTGGACCACGAGCAGTACTTC
>TRBJ2-3|TRBV9|TRBD2|-
CASSVRLAGGDTQYF
TGTGCCAGCAGCGTCCGACTAGCGGGGGGAGATACGCAGTATTTT
>TRBJ2-3|TRBV12-5|-|-
CASGLGQSTDTQYF
TGTGCTAGTGGTTTGGGACAAAGCACAGATACGCAGTATTTT
>TRBJ2-2|TRBV19|TRBD2|-
CASTLSGRGDTGELFF
TGTGCCAGTACCCTCTCGGGGCGGGGGGACACCGGGGAGCTGTTTTTT
>TRBJ2-7|TRBV19|-|once
CASSITLGTFEQYF
TGTGCCAGTAGTATCACGCTCGGGACATTCGAGCAGTACTTC
>TRBJ2-2|TRBV7-3|-|-
CASSSTQGYGELFF
TGTGCCAGCAGCTCAACTCAGGGGTACGGGGAGCTGTTTTTT
>TRBJ2-7|TRBV5-4|-|-
CATTTGQDLYEQYF
TGTGCCACCACTACAGGGCAGGACCTCTACGAGCAGTACTTC
>TRBJ2-4|TRBV6-6|-|-
CASSPHQAAAKNIQYF
TGTGCCAGCAGTCCCCACCAGGCTGCCGCCAAAAACATTCAGTACTTC
>TRBJ2-7|TRBV30|-|-
CAWSVSSPSEQYF
TGTGCCTGGAGTGTAAGCTCACCGTCGGAGCAGTACTTC
>TRBJ1-5|TRBV18|-|-
CASSRGGQGNQPQHF
TGTGCCAGCTCACGCGGGGGGCAGGGCAATCAGCCCCAGCATTTT
>TRBJ2-7|TRBV11-2|-|-
CASSLVISGSEQYF
TGTGCCAGCAGCTTAGTCATTTCGGGTTCCGAGCAGTACTTC